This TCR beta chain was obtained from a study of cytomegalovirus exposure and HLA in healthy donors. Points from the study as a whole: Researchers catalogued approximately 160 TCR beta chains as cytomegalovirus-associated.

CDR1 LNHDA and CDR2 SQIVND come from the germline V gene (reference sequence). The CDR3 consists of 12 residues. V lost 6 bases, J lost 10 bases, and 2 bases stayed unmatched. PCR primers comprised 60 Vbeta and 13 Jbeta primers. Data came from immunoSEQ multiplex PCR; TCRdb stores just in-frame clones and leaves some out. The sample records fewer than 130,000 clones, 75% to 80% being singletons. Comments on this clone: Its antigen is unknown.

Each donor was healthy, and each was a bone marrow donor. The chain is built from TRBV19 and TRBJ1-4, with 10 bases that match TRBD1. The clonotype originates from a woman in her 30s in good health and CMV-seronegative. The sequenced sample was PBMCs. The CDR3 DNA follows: TGTGCCAGTAGGACAGGGGGCGGAAAACTGTTTTTT. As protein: CASRTGGGKLFF.